The T cell receptor (beta chain) described here comes from a study of early T cells in non-severe SARS-CoV-2 infection (dated by TCRdb to the early 2020s). Broadly, across the study: Because TCR sequencing was done on bulk RNA from unsorted whole blood, the alpha and beta chains could not be paired. Overall study outcomes, separate from this receptor: Matching against VDJdb was skewed toward anti-spike CD8 responses, likely underestimated virus-specific expansions, and missed private and CD4 specificities.

From a lookup of the germline V gene, CDR1 and CDR2 are KGHDR and SFDVKD. Taken from cysteine to phenylalanine, the CDR3 has 13 residues. Only CDR3 DNA is held: 39 bases, read in frame from base 1. Between the V and J ends, shortened by 4 bases and 5 bases respectively, the junction contains 8 bases. A case-control design nested within a healthcare worker cohort in London, UK, was used, with weekly nasopharyngeal swab PCR tests and blood sampling performed. Healthcare workers were recruited during the week of the UK lockdown, between 23 and 31 March 2020, and followed weekly for up to 16 weeks. The library came from 5' RACE. The sample was run on a NextSeq 500. To correct for sequencing error and PCR bias, the TCR library protocol tagged individual cDNA molecules with unique molecular identifiers. Sequencing covered both TCR alpha and beta chains, and within each sample the abundances of alpha and beta sequences were tightly co-correlated. On the study's bioinformatics: Decombinator V4 was used to annotate TCR sequences for V gene, J gene and CDR3. TCRs were defined as expanded if a significant change between any two time points was detected under a Poisson model with p below 0.0001. Abundances of TCRs were expressed as counts per million after normalisation to the total number of TCRs sequenced in each sample. MAIT TCRs were defined by TRAV1-2 paired with TRAJ12, TRAJ20 or TRAJ33, and iNKT TCRs by TRAV10 paired with TRAJ18. VDJdb, accessed on 1 November 2021, was searched for TCRs annotated for CMV, EBV and SARS-CoV-2, and TCRs annotated for more than one antigen were excluded. TCRdb reanalyzed the raw reads on its own, using fastp at Q25 for trimming and MiXCR for clone calling, and kept in-frame beta chains. Identical CDR3 proteins give one entry, which carries the most common genes and DNA. What appears here as the V and J calls and clone size reflects TCRdb's work, not the paper's. Here the sample has tens of thousands of distinct CDR3 sequences; around 6.6% occur a single time. The ten largest clones represent roughly 5.6% of the sample.

On this clonotype: This clone's antigen is unknown. No clone much larger than this one lies a single base away; base qualities are absent.

The sample here was whole blood, taken at baseline. The sequence joins TRBV24-1 to TRBJ1-5, with the D gene not confidently named. This sequence originates from an adult who was a healthcare worker with PCR-confirmed SARS-CoV-2 infection or an uninfected control (not recorded which). The DNA sequence is TGTGCCACCAGTGACAGACAATATCAGCCCCAGCATTTT. Translated, this is CATSDRQYQPQHF.